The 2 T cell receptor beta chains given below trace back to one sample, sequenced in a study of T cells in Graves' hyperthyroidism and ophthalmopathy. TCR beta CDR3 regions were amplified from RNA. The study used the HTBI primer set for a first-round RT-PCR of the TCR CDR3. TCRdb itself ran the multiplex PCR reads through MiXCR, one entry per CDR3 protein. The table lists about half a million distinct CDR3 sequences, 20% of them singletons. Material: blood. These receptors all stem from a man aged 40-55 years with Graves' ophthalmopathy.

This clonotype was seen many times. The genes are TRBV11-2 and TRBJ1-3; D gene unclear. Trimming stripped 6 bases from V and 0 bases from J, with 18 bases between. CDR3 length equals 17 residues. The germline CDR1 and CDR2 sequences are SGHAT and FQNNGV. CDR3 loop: CASRTFPGRSSGNTIYF. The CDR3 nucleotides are TGTGCCAGCAGGACCTTCCCGGGCCGGAGCTCTGGAAACACCATATATTTT.

The CDR3 sequence: CASSAMAGDYGYTF. The CDR3 DNA reads TGCGCCAGCAGTGCCATGGCTGGGGACTATGGCTACACCTTC. This sequence joins TRBV10-2 and TRBJ1-2, with unresolved D. From germline, CDR1 is WSHSY and CDR2 SAAADI. Trimming removed 4 bases from V and 3 bases from J, with 12 bases in between. This CDR3 has 14 residues.